This passage covers 22 T cell receptor beta chains from one sample sequenced in a study of blood T cell repertoires in COVID-19. Libraries were prepared by immunoSEQ multiplex PCR; TCRdb keeps only in-frame clonotypes and omits some of them. The repertoire has about 120,000 clones, around 85% of them found once; the top ten carry about 3.9%. Specimen: peripheral blood. All receptors come from a man aged 60 to 69 with acute or convalescent COVID-19.

V is TRBV20-1 and J is TRBJ1-6, with TRBD1 as a possible D gene (5 bases). From germline, CDR1 is DFQATT and CDR2 SNEGSKA (reference sequence). This CDR3 comprises 17 residues. The V end lost 4 bases, the J end lost 6 bases, and 22 bases lay between the germline ends. The CDR3 sequence: CSATDPGLMSGNSPLHF. As DNA, the CDR3 is TGCAGTGCTACTGATCCGGGACTCATGTCGGGTAATTCACCCCTCCACTTT.

The chain combines TRBV5-5 with TRBJ2-1; D possibly corresponds to TRBD2 (6 bases). V was trimmed by 6 bases and J by 0 bases, leaving 13 bases between them. CDR1 is SGHKS, CDR2 YYEKEE, per germline (reference sequence). This CDR3 is built from 15 residues. The DNA of the CDR3 is TGTGCCAGCACCCTTGGAGGGAGCTCCTACAATGAGCAGTTCTTC. Its protein is CASTLGGSSYNEQFF.

The V call is TRBV9, the J call TRBJ2-7, with D perhaps matching TRBD2 (6 bases). CDR1 is SGDLS and CDR2 is YYNGEE in the germline V gene. This CDR3 contains 15 residues. V gave up 0 bases and J gave up 5 bases, with 15 bases separating them. CDR3 coding DNA: TGTGCCAGCAGCGTAGGGTCGGGAGAGGCTCACGAGCAGTACTTC. Translating gives CASSVGSGEAHEQYF. Drawing the rest from reference TRBV9 and TRBJ2-7, the complete variable domain is DSGVTQTPKHLITATGQRVTLRCSPRSGDLSVYWYQQSLDQGLQFLIQYYNGEERAKGNILERFSAQQFPDLHSELNLSSLELGDSALYFCASSVGSGEAHEQYFGPGTRLTVT.

J is TRBJ1-5 and V is TRBV6-2 or TRBV6-3; D may be TRBD1 (6 bases). This CDR3 is built from 13 residues. Germline V gene data show CDR1 as MNHEY and CDR2 as SVGEGT. Trimming took 7 bases from V and 7 from J, leaving 14 bases between them. CDR3 sequence reads: CASTPGGGQPQHF. In nucleotides, the CDR3 is TGTGCCAGCACCCCGGGAGGGGGGCAGCCCCAGCATTTT.

The chain uses TRBV6-5 and TRBJ2-3; possibly TRBD2 for D (6 bases). The germline CDR1 and CDR2 sequences are MNHEY and SVGAGI. V gave up 6 bases and J gave up 2 bases, with 12 bases separating them. CDR3 length equals 14 residues. The DNA of the CDR3 is TGTGCCAGCAGACCCCCTAGCGACACAGATACGCAGTATTTT. Translation: CASRPPSDTDTQYF.

The chain employs TRBV6-5 and TRBJ2-7; possible D gene TRBD1, 5 bases. The ends were cut back, 6 bases at V and 2 bases at J, with 11 bases in the middle. Germline V gene lookup returns CDR1 MNHEY and CDR2 SVGAGI. The CDR3 spans 13 residues. This chain's CDR3 is CASSLQATYEQYF. CDR3 nucleotides: TGTGCCAGCAGCCTACAGGCGACCTACGAGCAGTACTTC.

V and J are TRBV5-1 and TRBJ2-5, with 7 bases fitting TRBD2. Looked up from germline, CDR1 is SGHRS and CDR2 is YFSETQ. Trimming took 4 bases from V and 0 from J; bases not matched to a gene: 9. CDR3 length: 16 amino acids. Here the CDR3 reads CASSERGYPYQETQYF. In DNA, the CDR3 is TGCGCCAGCAGCGAGCGGGGCTACCCGTACCAAGAGACCCAGTACTTC.

The chain links TRBV6-2 or TRBV6-3 to TRBJ1-5, with no clear D. Germline CDR1 reads MNHEY; CDR2 reads SVGEGT. This CDR3 has 16 residues. V shed 4 bases and J shed 4 bases, with 17 bases lying between them. CDR3 sequence reads: CASSSLRETSNQPQHF. The DNA for the CDR3 is TGTGCCAGCAGTTCCCTCCGAGAGACTAGTAATCAGCCCCAGCATTTT.

V usage is TRBV28 and J usage is TRBJ1-5; D is perhaps TRBD1 (5 bases). V gave up 10 bases and J gave up 1 base, with 14 bases separating them. CDR3 length: 14 residues. From germline, CDR1 is MDHEN and CDR2 SYDVKM. CDR3 DNA: TGTGCCATCGGGGGGTGGGGCAGCAATCAGCCCCAGCATTTT. It is translated as CAIGGWGSNQPQHF. The variable domain in full, with the rest retrieved from reference TRBV28 and TRBJ1-5, is DVKVTQSSRYLVKRTGEKVFLECVQDMDHENMFWYRQDPGLGLRLIYFSYDVKMKEKGDIPEGYSVSREKKERFSLILESASTNQTSMYLCAIGGWGSNQPQHFGDGTRLSIL.

The V gene is TRBV19, the J gene TRBJ1-1, with 9 bases aligning to TRBD1. This CDR3 spans 14 amino acids. The V gene's germline CDR1 is LNHDA and CDR2 SQIVND (reference sequence). After removal of 8 bases from V and 5 bases from J, the junction contained 9 bases not matched to a gene. The CDR3: CASAQQGAETEAFF. The CDR3, as DNA: TGTGCCAGTGCCCAACAGGGGGCTGAGACTGAAGCTTTCTTT.

The chain employs TRBV7-3 and TRBJ2-7, with a tentative D call TRBD2 (5 bases). Per germline, CDR1 SGHTA and CDR2 FQGTGA. This CDR3 spans 15 amino acids. Trimming left V 2 bases short and J 2 bases short, with 13 bases between. In DNA, the CDR3 is TGTGCCAGCAGCTTATCACCCGAGGGCCCCTACGAGCAGTACTTC. Translating gives CASSLSPEGPYEQYF.

This chain connects TRBV7-2 to TRBJ1-1; 10 nucleotides line up with TRBD1. Germline V gives CDR1 SGHTA, CDR2 FQGNSA. V lost 7 bases, J lost 4 bases, and 6 bases stayed unmatched. This CDR3 comprises 14 residues. CDR3 amino acids: CASTRQGAVTEAFF. The CDR3 coding sequence is TGTGCCAGCACTCGACAGGGGGCCGTCACTGAAGCTTTCTTT.

The J gene is TRBJ2-3, the V gene TRBV25-1; tentative D call: TRBD2 (5 bases). With 3 bases removed from V and 6 bases from J, the gap between germline ends came to 13 bases. The CDR3 has 14 residues. Germline V gene sequence: CDR1 MGHDK, CDR2 SYGVNS. Here the CDR3 reads CASSEATAGDTQYF. CDR3 bases: TGTGCCAGCAGTGAGGCGACGGCGGGTGATACGCAGTATTTT.

The chain has TRBV19 and TRBJ2-1; 14 bases map to TRBD2. V lost 7 bases to trimming and J lost 8 bases; unmatched junction nucleotides: 7. Germline V lookup: CDR1 LNHDA, CDR2 SQIVND (reference sequence). The CDR3 is 15 residues long. CDR3 in amino acids: CASTRTSGRKDEQFF. CDR3 bases: TGTGCCAGTACCCGGACTAGCGGGAGGAAAGATGAGCAGTTCTTC.

In its sample, this clone was seen once. The gene calls are TRBV24-1 and TRBJ2-7, with TRBD1 matching over 7 bases. Germline CDR1 is KGHDR and CDR2 is SFDVKD. The CDR3 sequence is 15 residues long. V shed 2 bases and J 0 bases; nucleotides not matched to a gene: 3. In DNA, the CDR3 is TGTGCCACCAGTGATTCCGGGACAGCCTCCTACGAGCAGTACTTC. Translated, it gives CATSDSGTASYEQYF.

In this sample, this clone turned up once. The chain links TRBV5-1 to TRBJ2-3; 7 bases map to TRBD1. The germline gives CDR1 SGHRS, CDR2 YFSETQ. The V and J ends lost 0 bases and 4 bases, in that order; junction bases with no gene match: 2. This CDR3 is 14 amino acids long. CDR3 nucleotide sequence: TGCGCCAGCAGCTTGGTTGACAGGGCAGATACGCAGTATTTT. Protein sequence: CASSLVDRADTQYF.

The chain employs TRBV4-3 and TRBJ2-2; 7 positions agree with TRBD1. The CDR3 extends over 16 amino acids. Germline-derived CDR1 and CDR2 are LGHNA and YSLEER. The ends lost 3 bases at V and 3 bases at J; junction bases unmatched: 7. This CDR3 is CASSQEAQGYTGELFF. The CDR3, as DNA: TGCGCCAGCAGCCAGGAGGCACAGGGGTACACCGGGGAGCTGTTTTTT.

The chain is built from TRBV7-9 and TRBJ2-4; the D is unclear. CDR3 size: 14 residues. Deletions cut 5 bases from V and 4 bases from J, with 12 bases between. Germline loops: CDR1 SEHNR, CDR2 FQNEAQ (reference sequence). CDR3 nucleotide sequence: TGTGCCAGCAGCGATCCGACTGGTAAAAACATTCAGTACTTC. Protein product: CASSDPTGKNIQYF. The entire variable domain, with the rest obtained from reference TRBV7-9 and TRBJ2-4, is as follows: DTGVSQNPRHKITKRGQNVTFRCDPISEHNRLYWYRQTLGQGPEFLTYFQNEAQLEKSRLLSDRFSAERPKGSFSTLEIQRTEQGDSAMYLCASSDPTGKNIQYFGAGTRLSVL.

Remarks on this clone: In the same sample, other DNA sequences code for this CDR3. The chain combines TRBV9 with TRBJ2-3; TRBD2 aligns across 7 bases. CDR1 SGDLS and CDR2 YYNGEE come from the germline V gene. The V and J ends lost 0 bases and 1 base, in that order; junction bases with no gene match: 5. This CDR3 is 16 amino acids long. In DNA, the CDR3 is TGTGCCAGCAGCGTAGGAGCGGGATCGGGCACAGATACGCAGTATTTT. This translates into CASSVGAGSGTDTQYF.

The chain joins TRBV15 to TRBJ2-2; tentative D call: TRBD1 (6 bases). Trimming cost V 8 bases and J 6 bases, with 13 bases left between them. The CDR3 extends over 13 amino acids. Germline V gene lookup returns CDR1 LNHNV and CDR2 YYDKDF (reference sequence). CDR3 nucleotides: TGTGCCACCTCCCCACAGGGATCCGGGGAGCTGTTTTTT. This sequence encodes CATSPQGSGELFF.

This chain joins TRBV10-2 and TRBJ2-5; the D gene is possibly TRBD2 (7 bases). This CDR3 comprises 14 residues. Trimming removed 3 bases at V and 5 bases at J, with 13 bases between. Per the germline V gene, CDR1 is WSHSY and CDR2 is SAAADI. The CDR3 DNA is TGCGCCAGCAGTGATGCCGGGGGGCTGGAGACCCAGTACTTC. The encoded protein is CASSDAGGLETQYF.

CDR3 region: CASSRTAGGGVDTQYF. The DNA for the CDR3 is TGTGCCAGCAGCCGAACAGCGGGAGGCGGGGTAGATACGCAGTATTTT. The V call is TRBV4-2, the J call TRBJ2-3, with 9 bases fitting TRBD2. CDR3 length equals 16 residues. CDR1 LGHNA and CDR2 YNFKEQ come from the germline V gene. V was clipped by 4 bases and J by 5 bases; unmatched bases: 10.